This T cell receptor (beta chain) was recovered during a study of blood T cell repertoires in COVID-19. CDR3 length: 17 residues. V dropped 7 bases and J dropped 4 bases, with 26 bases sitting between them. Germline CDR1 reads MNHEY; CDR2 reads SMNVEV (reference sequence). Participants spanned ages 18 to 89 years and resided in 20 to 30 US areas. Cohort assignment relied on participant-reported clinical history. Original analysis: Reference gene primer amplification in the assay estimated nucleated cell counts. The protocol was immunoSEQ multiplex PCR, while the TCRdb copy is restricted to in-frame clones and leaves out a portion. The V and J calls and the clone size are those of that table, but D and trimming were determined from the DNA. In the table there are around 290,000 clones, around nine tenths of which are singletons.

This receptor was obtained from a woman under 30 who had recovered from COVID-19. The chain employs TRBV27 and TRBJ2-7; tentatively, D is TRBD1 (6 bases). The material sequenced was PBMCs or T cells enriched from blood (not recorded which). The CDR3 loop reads CASIGYIGTSNFYEQYF. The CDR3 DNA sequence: TGTGCCAGCATTGGTTATATCGGGACATCCAATTTTTACGAGCAGTACTTC.